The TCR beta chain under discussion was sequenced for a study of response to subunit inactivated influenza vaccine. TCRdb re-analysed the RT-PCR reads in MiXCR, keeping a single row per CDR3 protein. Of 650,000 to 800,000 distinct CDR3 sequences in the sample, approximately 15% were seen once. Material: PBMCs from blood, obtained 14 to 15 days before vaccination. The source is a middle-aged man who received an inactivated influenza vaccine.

The CDR3 DNA reads as TGCAGCGCCAGGACAGGGCTCGAGCTACAAGAGACCCAGTACTTC. It is translated as CSARTGLELQETQYF. The chain combines TRBV29-1 with TRBJ2-5, with 8 bases aligning to TRBD1. The germline gives CDR1 SQVTM, CDR2 ANQGSEA. The CDR3 contains 15 residues. J lost 2 bases, V lost 7 bases, and 12 bases had no gene match.